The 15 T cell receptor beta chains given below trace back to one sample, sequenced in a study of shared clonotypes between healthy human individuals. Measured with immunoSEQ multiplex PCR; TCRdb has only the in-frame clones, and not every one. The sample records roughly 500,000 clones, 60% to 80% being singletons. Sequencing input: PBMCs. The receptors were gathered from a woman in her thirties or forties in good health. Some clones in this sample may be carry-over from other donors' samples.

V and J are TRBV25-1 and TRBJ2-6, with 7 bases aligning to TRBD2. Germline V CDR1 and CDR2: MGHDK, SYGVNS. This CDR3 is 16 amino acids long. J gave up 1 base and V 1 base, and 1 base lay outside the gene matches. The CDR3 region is CASSEWGGSGANVLTF. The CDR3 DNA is TGTGCCAGCAGTGAATGGGGGGGATCTGGGGCCAACGTCCTGACTTTC.

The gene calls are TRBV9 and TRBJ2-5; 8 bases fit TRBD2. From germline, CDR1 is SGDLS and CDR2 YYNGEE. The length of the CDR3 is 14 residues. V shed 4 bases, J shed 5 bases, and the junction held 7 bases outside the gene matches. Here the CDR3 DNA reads TGTGCCAGCAGCTTCGGACTAGCTGGGGAGACCCAGTACTTC. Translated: CASSFGLAGETQYF.

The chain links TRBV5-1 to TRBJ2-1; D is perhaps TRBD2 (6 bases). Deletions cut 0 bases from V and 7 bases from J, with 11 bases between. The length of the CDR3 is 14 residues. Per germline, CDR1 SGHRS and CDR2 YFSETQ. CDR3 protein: CASSLGRERNEQFF. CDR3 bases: TGCGCCAGCAGCTTGGGACGGGAGAGGAATGAGCAGTTCTTC.

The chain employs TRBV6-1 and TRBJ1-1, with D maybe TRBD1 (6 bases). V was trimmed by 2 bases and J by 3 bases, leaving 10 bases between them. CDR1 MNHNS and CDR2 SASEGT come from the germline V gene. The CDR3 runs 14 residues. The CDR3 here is CASSENGGDTEAFF. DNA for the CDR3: TGTGCCAGCAGTGAAAATGGGGGCGACACTGAAGCTTTCTTT.

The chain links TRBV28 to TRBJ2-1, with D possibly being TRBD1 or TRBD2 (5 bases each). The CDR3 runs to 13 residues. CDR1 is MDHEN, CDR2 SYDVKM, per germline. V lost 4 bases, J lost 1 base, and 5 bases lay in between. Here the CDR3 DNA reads TGTGCCAGCAGTTGGGGGTCCTACAATGAGCAGTTCTTC. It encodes CASSWGSYNEQFF.

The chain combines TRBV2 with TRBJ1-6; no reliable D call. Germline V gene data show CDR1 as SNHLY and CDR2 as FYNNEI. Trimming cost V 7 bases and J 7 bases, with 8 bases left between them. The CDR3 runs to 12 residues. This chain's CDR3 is CASIDLNSPLHF. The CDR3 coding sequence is TGTGCCAGCATAGATTTGAATTCACCCCTCCACTTT.

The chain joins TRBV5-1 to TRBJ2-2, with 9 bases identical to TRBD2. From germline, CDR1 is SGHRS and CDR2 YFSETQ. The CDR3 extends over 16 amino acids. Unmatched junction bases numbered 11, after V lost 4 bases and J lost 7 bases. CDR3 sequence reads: CASSAPTAGGNGELFF. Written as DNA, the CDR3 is TGCGCCAGCAGCGCCCCCACAGCGGGAGGTAACGGGGAGCTGTTTTTT. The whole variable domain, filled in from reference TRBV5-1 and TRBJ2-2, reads KAGVTQTPRYLIKTRGQQVTLSCSPISGHRSVSWYQQTPGQGLQFLFEYFSETQRNKGNFPGRFSGRQFSNSRSEMNVSTLELGDSALYLCASSAPTAGGNGELFFGEGSRLTVL.

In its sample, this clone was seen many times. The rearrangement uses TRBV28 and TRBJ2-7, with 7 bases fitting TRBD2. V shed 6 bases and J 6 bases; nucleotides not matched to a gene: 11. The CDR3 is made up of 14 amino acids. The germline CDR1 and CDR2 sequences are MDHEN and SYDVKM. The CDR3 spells CASSPPGLESEQYF. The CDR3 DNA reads TGTGCCAGCAGCCCCCCCGGACTAGAAAGCGAGCAGTACTTC.

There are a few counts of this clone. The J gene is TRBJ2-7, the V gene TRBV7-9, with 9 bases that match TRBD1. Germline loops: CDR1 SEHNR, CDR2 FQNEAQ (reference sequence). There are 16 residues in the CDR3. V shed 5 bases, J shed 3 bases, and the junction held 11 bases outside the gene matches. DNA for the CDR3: TGTGCCAGCAGCCCACGAACTCGGGACAGGGACTACGAGCAGTACTTC. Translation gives CASSPRTRDRDYEQYF.

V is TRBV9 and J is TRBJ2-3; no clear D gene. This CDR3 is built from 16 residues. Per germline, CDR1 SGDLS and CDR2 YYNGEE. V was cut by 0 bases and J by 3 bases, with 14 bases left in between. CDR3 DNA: TGTGCCAGCAGCGTAGGACCCCAAACGTCGACAGATACGCAGTATTTT. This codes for CASSVGPQTSTDTQYF.

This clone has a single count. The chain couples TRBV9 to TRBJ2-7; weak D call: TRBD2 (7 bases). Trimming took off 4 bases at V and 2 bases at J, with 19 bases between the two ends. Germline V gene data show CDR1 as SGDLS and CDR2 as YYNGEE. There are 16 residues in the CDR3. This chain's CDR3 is CASSRGADGEPYEQYF. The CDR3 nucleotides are TGTGCCAGCAGCCGGGGGGCCGACGGAGAACCCTACGAGCAGTACTTC.

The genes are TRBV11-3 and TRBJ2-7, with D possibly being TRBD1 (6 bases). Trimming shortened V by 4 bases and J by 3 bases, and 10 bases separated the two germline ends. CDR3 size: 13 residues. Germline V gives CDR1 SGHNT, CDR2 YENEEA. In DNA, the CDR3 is TGTGCCAGCAGCTATCAGGGGAGCTACGAGCAGTACTTC. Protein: CASSYQGSYEQYF.

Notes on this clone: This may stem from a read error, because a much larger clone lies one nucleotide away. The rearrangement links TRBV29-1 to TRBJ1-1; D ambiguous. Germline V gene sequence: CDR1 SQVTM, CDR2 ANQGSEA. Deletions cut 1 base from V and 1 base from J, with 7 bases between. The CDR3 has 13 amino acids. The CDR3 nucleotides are TGCAGCGTTGAAGCAGCCGGGAACACTGAAGCTTTCTTT. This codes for CSVEAAGNTEAFF.

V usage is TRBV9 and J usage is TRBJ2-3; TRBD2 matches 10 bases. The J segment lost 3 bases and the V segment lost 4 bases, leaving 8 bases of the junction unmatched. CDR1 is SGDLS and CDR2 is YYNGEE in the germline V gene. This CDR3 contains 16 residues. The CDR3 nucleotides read TGTGCCAGCAGCTCCCCTGGTAGCGGGAGGACAGATACGCAGTATTTT. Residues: CASSSPGSGRTDTQYF. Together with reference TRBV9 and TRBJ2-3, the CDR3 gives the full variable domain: DSGVTQTPKHLITATGQRVTLRCSPRSGDLSVYWYQQSLDQGLQFLIQYYNGEERAKGNILERFSAQQFPDLHSELNLSSLELGDSALYFCASSSPGSGRTDTQYFGPGTRLTVL.

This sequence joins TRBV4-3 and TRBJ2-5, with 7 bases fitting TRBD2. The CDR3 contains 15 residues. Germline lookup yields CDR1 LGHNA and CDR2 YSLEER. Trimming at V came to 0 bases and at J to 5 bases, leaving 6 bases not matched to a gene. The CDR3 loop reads CASSQEWDYLETQYF. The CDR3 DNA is TGCGCCAGCAGCCAAGAATGGGACTACTTGGAGACCCAGTACTTC.